A single sample gave rise to the 5 T cell receptor beta chains below, sequenced in a study of blood T cell repertoires in COVID-19. Using immunoSEQ multiplex PCR, the repertoire was profiled, and TCRdb retains in-frame clones only, with some absent. Of roughly 120,000 clones listed, 87% were seen once; the top ten hold 30%. Sequencing was performed on peripheral blood. Receptors were obtained from a woman between 70 and 85 years old with acute or convalescent COVID-19.

V is TRBV28 and J is TRBJ1-4; a weak D match, TRBD1 (6 bases). This CDR3 has 15 amino acids. V lost 5 bases and J lost 5, with 15 bases in between. CDR1 MDHEN and CDR2 SYDVKM come from the germline V gene. CDR3 bases: TGTGCCAGCAGTCTGGGAGGGGGGCACAATGAAAAACTGTTTTTT. It yields the protein CASSLGGGHNEKLFF.

The chain joins TRBV20-1 to TRBJ2-1, with 7 bases lining up with TRBD1. Losses at the gene ends were 3 bases for V and 4 bases for J; bases not matched to a gene: 6. This CDR3 spans 14 amino acids. CDR1 is DFQATT and CDR2 is SNEGSKA in the germline V gene (reference sequence). Here the CDR3 reads CSASPGTVYNEQFF. CDR3 DNA sequence: TGCAGTGCTAGTCCCGGGACAGTATACAATGAGCAGTTCTTC.

This rearrangement joins TRBV7-3 to TRBJ2-1; maybe TRBD2 (5 bases). The V gene's germline CDR1 is SGHTA and CDR2 FQGTGA. The CDR3 totals 14 residues. Between the trimmed V and J ends, which lost 0 bases and 3 bases, there was a span of 6 bases. The CDR3 sequence is CASSLTGSYNEQFF. CDR3 in DNA: TGTGCCAGCAGCTTAACTGGGAGCTACAATGAGCAGTTCTTC.

The chain recombines TRBV19 with TRBJ1-2; 11 bases fit TRBD1. Trimming cost V 5 bases and J 6 bases; bases outside gene matches: 5. The CDR3 length is 14 residues. Germline CDR1 LNHDA, CDR2 SQIVND (reference sequence). The CDR3 DNA is TGTGCCAGTAGTCCGGACAGGGGGCGAGATGGCTACACCTTC. Translated, it gives CASSPDRGRDGYTF.

A few counts support this clone. The chain links TRBV28 to TRBJ1-6, with D tentatively TRBD1 (6 bases). Trimming took off 3 bases at V and 6 bases at J, with 9 bases between the two ends. The CDR3 extends over 14 amino acids. Looked up from germline, CDR1 is MDHEN and CDR2 is SYDVKM. CDR3 loop: CASSLRQANSPLHF. The CDR3 DNA sequence: TGTGCCAGCAGTTTGCGACAGGCTAATTCACCCCTCCACTTT.